The clone carrying this T cell receptor (beta chain) was picked up many times. Compared with germline, one end of the junction differs, possibly owing to a read error. The sample belongs to a study of T-cell reconstitution after alpha-beta-depleted transplantation in children. Preparing the TCRbeta library involved the use of unique molecular identifiers. Using its own MiXCR run on the PCR reads, TCRdb lists one record per CDR3 protein. The data show 60,000 to 80,000 distinct CDR3 sequences, more than 5.5% seen once. The clonotype originates from a human donor who donated a stem cell graft to a child with acute lymphoblastic leukemia. The starting material was PBMCs from the stem cell graft donor, obtained from the stem cell graft.

CDR3 region: CSSSLTDEQFF. CDR3 coding DNA: TGCTCCAGCAGCTTAACGGATGAGCAGTTCTTC. The chain combines TRBV5-1 with TRBJ2-1; D uncertain. Germline V CDR1 and CDR2: SGHRS, YFSETQ. CDR3 length: 11 residues.